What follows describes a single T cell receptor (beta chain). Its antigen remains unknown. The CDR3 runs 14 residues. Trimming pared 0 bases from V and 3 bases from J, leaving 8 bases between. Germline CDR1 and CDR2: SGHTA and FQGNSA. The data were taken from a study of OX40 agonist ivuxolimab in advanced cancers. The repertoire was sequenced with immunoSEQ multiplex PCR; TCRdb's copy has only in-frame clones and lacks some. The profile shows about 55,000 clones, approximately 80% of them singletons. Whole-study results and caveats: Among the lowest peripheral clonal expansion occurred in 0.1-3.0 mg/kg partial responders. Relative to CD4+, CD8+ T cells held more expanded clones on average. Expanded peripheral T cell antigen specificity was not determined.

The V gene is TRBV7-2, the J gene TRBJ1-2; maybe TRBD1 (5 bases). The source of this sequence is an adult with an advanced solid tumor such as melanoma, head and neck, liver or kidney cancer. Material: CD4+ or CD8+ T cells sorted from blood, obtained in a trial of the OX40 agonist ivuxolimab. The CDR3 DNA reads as TGTGCCAGCAGCTTAGCGTTCAGGGACTATGGCTACACCTTC. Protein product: CASSLAFRDYGYTF.